What follows are 17 T cell receptor beta chains derived from one specimen sequenced in a study of shared clonotypes between healthy human individuals (dated by TCRdb to about 2020). Preparation of the library involved the immunoSEQ multiplex PCR assay. TCRdb took over this immuneACCESS table, retaining in-frame rearrangements with V and J assigned. Such tables are incomplete; in checked studies, under half of the missing clones stem from an unresolved V gene, and the remainder is unexplained. Within this sample are 660,000 or so clones, with about 96% of them counted one time only. The ten largest account for 0.11% of the sample. CD8 naive samples were CD45RO-negative cells positively selected for CCR7, giving a CD45RA+CCR7+ population that excluded TemRA cells. Material: naive CD8+ T cells sorted from blood. Taken with the paper, the label for cell subset or site translates to: CD45RA+CCR7+. The receptors come from a woman in her twenties or thirties in good health.

V is TRBV27 and J is TRBJ2-7, with TRBD1 as a possible D gene (6 bases). Per the germline V gene, CDR1 is MNHEY and CDR2 is SMNVEV (reference sequence). This CDR3 comprises 16 residues. The V gene lost 0 bases and the J gene lost 2 bases, with 14 bases spanning the gap. CDR3 DNA: TGTGCCAGCAGTTTATCTTTGGGGGCCCGAGCCTACGAGCAGTACTTC. Its translation is CASSLSLGARAYEQYF.

The genes are TRBV27 and TRBJ2-7, with 13 bases lining up with TRBD2. Germline values: CDR1 MNHEY, CDR2 SMNVEV (reference sequence). The CDR3 runs to 16 residues. Trimming cost V 6 bases and J 3 bases; bases outside gene matches: 8. The CDR3 region is CASSLRLAGGYYEQYF. CDR3 in DNA: TGTGCCAGCAGCCTTAGACTAGCGGGAGGATACTACGAGCAGTACTTC.

The chain links TRBV27 to TRBJ1-1; TRBD1 matches at 7 bases. Losses at the gene ends were 8 bases for V and 1 base for J; bases not matched to a gene: 10. The CDR3 loop spans 15 amino acids. CDR1 and CDR2 from the germline V gene are MNHEY and SMNVEV (reference sequence). CDR3 bases: TGTGCCAGCGGACTTCCGGGACAGAGGAACACTGAAGCTTTCTTT. It yields the protein CASGLPGQRNTEAFF.

This chain connects TRBV4-1 to TRBJ2-3, with D unresolved. V lost 1 base and J lost 6, with 14 bases in between. The CDR3 is 15 residues long. Germline CDR1 and CDR2: MGHRA and YSYEKL. The DNA of the CDR3 is TGCGCCAGCAGCCAAGGTGGCCCGCGGCGGGATACGCAGTATTTT. Its protein is CASSQGGPRRDTQYF.

This clone was counted once. V is TRBV19 and J is TRBJ2-7, with 9 bases aligning to TRBD2. CDR1 and CDR2 from the germline V gene are LNHDA and SQIVND (reference sequence). With 1 base clipped from V and 5 bases from J, the junction kept 3 bases outside the gene matches. The CDR3 has 14 amino acids. DNA of the CDR3: TGTGCCAGTAGTATAGGAGGACTAGCGCACGAGCAGTACTTC. Amino acid sequence: CASSIGGLAHEQYF.

As for this clone: The DNA is left out, because the CDR3 cannot be placed on it with certainty; the CDR3 is given as TCRdb lists it. V is TRBV7-9 and J is TRBJ2-1; the DNA was not used to check the table's D call, TRBD2. The CDR3 spans 12 residues, counting both ends. Germline CDR1 and CDR2: SEHNR and FQNEAQ (reference sequence). The CDR3 reads CASSFGTGAWFF.

The gene calls are TRBV7-9 and TRBJ1-4, with a possible D match to TRBD1 (6 bases). V lost 5 bases, J lost 8 bases, and 15 bases lay in between. The CDR3 consists of 14 residues. Germline CDR1 is SEHNR and CDR2 is FQNEAQ (reference sequence). The chain's CDR3 is CASSLDSPREKLFF. For the CDR3, the DNA is TGTGCCAGCAGCCTGGACAGCCCAAGGGAAAAACTGTTTTTT.

This chain connects TRBV19 to TRBJ1-1, with 8 bases matching TRBD1. The V gene's germline CDR1 is LNHDA and CDR2 SQIVND (reference sequence). The trim removed 9 bases at V and 6 bases at J, leaving 15 bases unmatched. CDR3 length: 15 amino acids. CDR3 region: CASEPRQGLLSEAFF. The CDR3 DNA reads TGTGCCAGCGAACCGAGACAGGGGTTATTGTCTGAAGCTTTCTTT. Complete variable domain (other parts from reference TRBV19 and TRBJ1-1): DGGITQSPKYLFRKEGQNVTLSCEQNLNHDAMYWYRQDPGQGLRLIYYSQIVNDFQKGDIAEGYSVSREKKESFPLTVTSAQKNPTAFYLCASEPRQGLLSEAFFGQGTRLTVV.

The rearrangement links TRBV30 to TRBJ2-7; possible D gene TRBD2, 5 bases. Germline V gene data show CDR1 as GTSNPN and CDR2 as SVGIG (reference sequence). The CDR3 extends over 14 amino acids. V lost 2 bases and J 0 bases, leaving 11 bases between the germline ends. The CDR3 coding sequence is TGTGCCTGGAGTCCCCTAGGGAGCTCCTACGAGCAGTACTTC. Residues: CAWSPLGSSYEQYF.

J is TRBJ2-1 and V is TRBV19; no clear D gene. V lost 5 bases to trimming and J lost 0 bases, with 14 bases between them. Germline loops: CDR1 LNHDA, CDR2 SQIVND (reference sequence). This CDR3 spans 16 amino acids. The CDR3 bases are TGTGCCAGTAGTGACCTAGTATTAAGCTCCTACAATGAGCAGTTCTTC. It is translated as CASSDLVLSSYNEQFF. The full variable domain, in which reference TRBV19 and TRBJ2-1 provide the parts outside the CDR3, is DGGITQSPKYLFRKEGQNVTLSCEQNLNHDAMYWYRQDPGQGLRLIYYSQIVNDFQKGDIAEGYSVSREKKESFPLTVTSAQKNPTAFYLCASSDLVLSSYNEQFFGPGTRLTVL.

The chain combines TRBV27 with TRBJ2-1; 10 nucleotides align to TRBD2. The germline gives CDR1 MNHEY, CDR2 SMNVEV (reference sequence). This CDR3 has 14 residues. V lost 6 bases, J lost 9 bases, and 8 bases stayed unmatched. CDR3 nucleotide sequence: TGTGCCAGCAGCGATCCTAGCGGGAGTCTTGAGCAGTTCTTC. As protein: CASSDPSGSLEQFF.

The rearrangement uses TRBV9 and TRBJ2-1; D is possibly TRBD1 (5 bases). This CDR3 has 13 residues. Trimming took off 3 bases at V and 4 bases at J, with 8 bases between the two ends. Germline loops: CDR1 SGDLS, CDR2 YYNGEE. The CDR3 nucleotides are TGTGCCAGCAGCGACGACAGTTACAATGAGCAGTTCTTC. Translation gives CASSDDSYNEQFF.

V usage is TRBV9 and J usage is TRBJ1-2; D may be TRBD1 (5 bases). This CDR3 is built from 15 residues. Per the germline V gene, CDR1 is SGDLS and CDR2 is YYNGEE. Trimming took 4 bases from V and 3 from J, leaving 16 bases between them. This CDR3 is CASSTQTGTDYGYTF. Here the CDR3 DNA reads TGTGCCAGCAGCACCCAAACCGGGACGGACTATGGCTACACCTTC.

This rearrangement joins TRBV28 to TRBJ2-7; tentative D call: TRBD1 (5 bases). Trimming took 6 bases from V and 2 from J, leaving 11 bases between them. Germline loops: CDR1 MDHEN, CDR2 SYDVKM. The CDR3 covers 13 residues. The CDR3 DNA is TGTGCCAGCAGCCCAATAGGGGCCTACGAGCAGTACTTC. Translation: CASSPIGAYEQYF.

This clone appeared a few times. The CDR3 nucleotides read TGTGCCAGCAGTCCCCGACTAGCGGGAGGCTACGAGCAGTACTTC. Translating it yields CASSPRLAGGYEQYF. The chain carries TRBV28 and TRBJ2-7, with TRBD2 matching 13 bases. The CDR3 has 15 amino acids. V lost 5 bases and J lost 3; bases outside the gene matches: 4. Germline CDR1 MDHEN, CDR2 SYDVKM.

This rearrangement joins TRBV11-1 to TRBJ2-7, with a tentative D call TRBD2 (5 bases). Trimming pared 1 base from V and 7 bases from J, leaving 11 bases between. The CDR3 is made up of 13 amino acids. Germline V lookup: CDR1 SGHAT, CDR2 FQDESV (reference sequence). CDR3 sequence: CASSLGTLGEQYF. CDR3 sequence (DNA): TGTGCCAGCAGCTTAGGGACTCTAGGGGAGCAGTACTTC.

The chain recombines TRBV27 with TRBJ2-1; the D gene is possibly TRBD1 (6 bases). V lost 5 bases and J 3 bases, leaving 20 bases between the germline ends. This CDR3 is 17 amino acids long. The germline CDR1 and CDR2 sequences are MNHEY and SMNVEV (reference sequence). Here the CDR3 reads CASSETGIGSLYNEQFF. The DNA of the CDR3 is TGTGCCAGCAGTGAAACAGGGATCGGGTCCCTCTACAATGAGCAGTTCTTC.